The 15 T cell receptor beta chains below all came from one sample that was sequenced in a study of lymphopenia after photon versus proton radiotherapy. Assay: immunoSEQ multiplex PCR; the TCRdb copy retains only in-frame clones and omits some. The data show 30,000 to 45,000 clones, roughly nine tenths seen once. Specimen: peripheral blood, collected from a patient treated with photon-based radiotherapy. Receptors were obtained from a man aged 55 to 69 with cholangiocarcinoma.

This chain connects TRBV6-5 to TRBJ1-2; D gene unclear. There are 14 residues in the CDR3. Trimming left V 4 bases short and J 3 bases short, with 12 bases between. Germline V lookup: CDR1 MNHEY, CDR2 SVGAGI. This CDR3 is CASSFSGRHYGYTF. In DNA, the CDR3 is TGTGCCAGCAGTTTCTCCGGGCGGCACTATGGCTACACCTTC.

This clone was picked up a small number of times. The chain links TRBV27 to TRBJ2-7, with D uncertain. The CDR3 loop spans 13 amino acids. Trimming pared 5 bases from V and 1 base from J, leaving 9 bases between. Germline V gene lookup returns CDR1 MNHEY and CDR2 SMNVEV (reference sequence). The chain's CDR3 is CASSVTVSYEQYF. DNA of the CDR3: TGTGCCAGCAGTGTAACAGTTTCCTACGAGCAGTACTTC.

The sample holds one count of this clone. For the CDR3, the DNA is TGTGCCAGCAGCGACGAACTGGCGGATACGCAGTATTTT. This gives the protein CASSDELADTQYF. V usage is TRBV11-3 and J usage is TRBJ2-3; D unresolved. This CDR3 is 13 amino acids long. Trimming took off 5 bases at V and 6 bases at J, with 12 bases between the two ends. Germline CDR1 is SGHNT and CDR2 is YENEEA. Full variable domain (remainder filled in from reference TRBV11-3 and TRBJ2-3): EAGVVQSPRYKIIEKKQPVAFWCNPISGHNTLYWYLQNLGQGPELLIRYENEEAVDDSQLPKDRFSAERLKGVDSTLKIQPAELGDSAVYLCASSDELADTQYFGPGTRLTVL.

The chain joins TRBV5-4 to TRBJ1-5, with D perhaps TRBD1 (5 bases). From germline, CDR1 is SGHNT and CDR2 YYREEE (reference sequence). There are 15 residues in the CDR3. The ends were cut back, 4 bases at V and 3 bases at J, with 14 bases in the middle. The CDR3 sequence is CASSLGGRVNQPQHF. DNA of the CDR3: TGTGCCAGCAGCCTCGGGGGACGGGTCAATCAGCCCCAGCATTTT.

The gene calls are TRBV7-9 and TRBJ2-7, with TRBD1 identical over 7 bases. J gave up 4 bases and V 4 bases, and 16 bases lay outside the gene matches. This CDR3 region has 17 residues. Germline values: CDR1 SEHNR, CDR2 FQNEAQ (reference sequence). The CDR3 spells CASSSKLSGTEYYEQYF. The CDR3 DNA sequence: TGTGCCAGCAGCTCAAAGTTATCCGGGACAGAATATTACGAGCAGTACTTC.

CDR3 residues: CASSLPDGGANVLTF. CDR3 sequence (DNA): TGCGCCAGCAGCCTACCCGACGGTGGGGCCAACGTCCTGACTTTC. The J gene is TRBJ2-6, the V gene TRBV5-1; D is unresolved. Germline values: CDR1 SGHRS, CDR2 YFSETQ. This CDR3 is 15 amino acids long. V lost 4 bases and J lost 3, with 11 bases in between.

A single count supports this clone. The chain is built from TRBV2 and TRBJ2-2, with 13 bases that match TRBD2. V gave up 5 bases and J gave up 5 bases; unmatched junction bases: 5. Germline V gene sequence: CDR1 SNHLY, CDR2 FYNNEI. This CDR3 has 16 residues. In DNA form, the CDR3 reads TGTGCCAGCAGTCTACCGGGACTAGCGGGGACCGGGGAGCTGTTTTTT. This gives the protein CASSLPGLAGTGELFF.

This chain uses TRBV15 with TRBJ2-3, with D perhaps given as TRBD1 or TRBD2 (5 bases each). Germline CDR1 and CDR2: LNHNV and YYDKDF (reference sequence). V lost 3 bases, J lost 3 bases, and 10 bases lay in between. The CDR3 is 14 amino acids. CDR3 in amino acids: CATSSRDGTDTQYF. CDR3 sequence (DNA): TGTGCCACCAGCAGCCGGGACGGTACAGATACGCAGTATTTT.

The chain links TRBV5-6 to TRBJ1-1; unclear D gene. The CDR3 is made up of 13 amino acids. The germline V and J ends were trimmed by 6 bases and 1 base, with 10 bases remaining between them. Germline V gene sequence: CDR1 SGHDT, CDR2 YYEEEE. The CDR3 DNA reads TGTGCCAGCACCATTACAAGGAACACTGAAGCTTTCTTT. Protein product: CASTITRNTEAFF.

The rearrangement uses TRBV2 and TRBJ1-6; the match to TRBD1 covers 8 bases. Germline V gene lookup returns CDR1 SNHLY and CDR2 FYNNEI. This CDR3 is 16 amino acids long. With 6 bases clipped from V and 0 bases from J, the junction kept 4 bases outside the gene matches. The CDR3 spells CASRHGTGSYNSPLHF. In DNA form, the CDR3 reads TGTGCCAGCAGACACGGGACAGGCTCCTATAATTCACCCCTCCACTTT.

The J gene is TRBJ2-7, the V gene TRBV27; D not resolved. The germline V gene has CDR1 MNHEY and CDR2 SMNVEV (reference sequence). The CDR3 has 14 amino acids. V dropped 6 bases and J dropped 6 bases, with 18 bases sitting between them. CDR3 bases: TGTGCCAGCAGGTCGGGTAGGATCCCCCTCGAGCAGTACTTC. Translating gives CASRSGRIPLEQYF.

V and J are TRBV5-6 and TRBJ2-3; no reliable D call. The germline CDR1 and CDR2 sequences are SGHDT and YYEEEE. V lost 2 bases and J 1 base, leaving 8 bases between the germline ends. This CDR3 has 14 amino acids. DNA for the CDR3: TGTGCCAGCAGCTTCGGACGGGGCACAGATACGCAGTATTTT. It codes for CASSFGRGTDTQYF.

The V gene is TRBV13, the J gene TRBJ1-1; no clear D. Per the germline V gene, CDR1 is PRHDT and CDR2 is FYEKMQ (reference sequence). The CDR3 totals 13 residues. V shed 5 bases and J shed 2 bases, with 9 bases lying between them. The CDR3 is CASSPGLNTEAFF. CDR3 in DNA: TGTGCCAGCAGCCCCGGACTTAACACTGAAGCTTTCTTT. Full variable domain (remainder filled in from reference TRBV13 and TRBJ1-1): AAGVIQSPRHLIKEKRETATLKCYPIPRHDTVYWYQQGPGQDPQFLISFYEKMQSDKGSIPDRFSAQQFSDYHSELNMSSLELGDSALYFCASSPGLNTEAFFGQGTRLTVV.

This chain uses TRBV6-4 with TRBJ1-5, with D maybe TRBD1 (5 bases). The CDR3 contains 15 residues. Germline-derived CDR1 and CDR2 are MRHNA and SNTAGT. V lost 0 bases, J lost 5 bases, and 11 bases lay in between. This CDR3 is CASSDSGRADQPQHF. DNA for the CDR3: TGTGCCAGCAGTGACTCGGGCAGGGCAGATCAGCCCCAGCATTTT.

The chain carries TRBV19 and TRBJ2-3; no firm D call. From germline, CDR1 is LNHDA and CDR2 SQIVND (reference sequence). This CDR3 spans 14 amino acids. V lost 1 base, J lost 4 bases, and 9 bases lay in between. For the CDR3, the DNA is TGTGCCAGTAGTATAGCGGGTGGGGCAGATACGCAGTATTTT. Encoded protein: CASSIAGGADTQYF.